The count of the clone carrying this T cell receptor beta chain is one. Repertoires were generated with immunoSEQ multiplex PCR, while TCRdb's copy carries only in-frame clones and drops some. The sample has 160,000 or so clones, over 70% seen once; the top ten hold approximately 3.6%. The data derive from a study of blood T cell repertoires in COVID-19. Trimming took off 8 bases at V and 2 bases at J, with 11 bases between the two ends. The CDR3 is 13 residues long. The germline gives CDR1 SEHNR, CDR2 FQNEAQ (reference sequence). The V and J genes are TRBV7-9 and TRBJ2-3, with D perhaps matching TRBD2 (6 bases). The TCR comes from a woman aged 55-70 years who had recovered from COVID-19. Sequencing was performed on PBMCs or T cells enriched from blood (not recorded which). This CDR3 reads CASQLAHTDTQYF. CDR3 nucleotide sequence: TGTGCCAGCCAACTAGCCCACACAGATACGCAGTATTTT.